This T cell receptor beta chain was retrieved from a study of OX40 agonist ivuxolimab in advanced cancers. Generated by immunoSEQ multiplex PCR, the TCRdb table keeps only in-frame clones and is missing some. The sample shows 95,000 or so clones, about 85% of them seen only once. CDR3 length: 14 residues. Germline trimming cut 7 bases from V and 0 bases from J; bases unmatched to any gene: 6. CDR1 MDHEN and CDR2 SYDVKM come from the germline V gene. Here the sequenced sample was CD4+ or CD8+ T cells sorted from blood, taken in a trial of the OX40 agonist ivuxolimab. The chain carries TRBV28 and TRBJ2-7; 7 bases agree with TRBD1. The clonotype comes from an adult with an advanced solid tumor such as melanoma, head and neck, liver or kidney cancer. As DNA, the CDR3 is TGTGCCAGCACTAGACAGGGCTCCTCCTACGAGCAGTACTTC. Its protein product is CASTRQGSSYEQYF.